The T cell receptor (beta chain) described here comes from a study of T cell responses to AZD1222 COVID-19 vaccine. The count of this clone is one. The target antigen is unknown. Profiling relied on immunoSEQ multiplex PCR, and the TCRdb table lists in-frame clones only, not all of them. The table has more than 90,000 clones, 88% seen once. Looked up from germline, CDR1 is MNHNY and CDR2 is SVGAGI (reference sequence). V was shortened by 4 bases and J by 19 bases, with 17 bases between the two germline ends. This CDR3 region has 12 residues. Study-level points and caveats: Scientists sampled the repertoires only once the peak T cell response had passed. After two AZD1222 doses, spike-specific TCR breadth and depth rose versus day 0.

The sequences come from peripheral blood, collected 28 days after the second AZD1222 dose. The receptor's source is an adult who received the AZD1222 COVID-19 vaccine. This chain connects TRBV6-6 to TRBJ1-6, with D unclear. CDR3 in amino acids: CASSSPASPRHF. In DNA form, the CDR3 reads TGTGCCAGCAGTTCCCCGGCAAGTCCCCGTCACTTT.